The 28 T cell receptor beta chains below come from one sample, sequenced in a study of cytomegalovirus exposure and HLA in healthy donors. Primers included in the PCR were 60 Vbeta and 13 Jbeta primers. The table came from immunoSEQ multiplex PCR; TCRdb's copy has only in-frame clones and leaves some out. The sample contains roughly 120,000 clones, approximately 80% of which appear only once. The specimen was PBMCs. The receptors were sampled from a woman between 18 and 29 years old in good health and CMV-seronegative.

This clone was detected only once. The CDR3 loop reads CASSLGLAGASYNEQFF. The CDR3 nucleotides are TGTGCCAGCAGCTTAGGGCTAGCGGGGGCATCCTACAATGAGCAGTTCTTC. This rearrangement joins TRBV7-2 to TRBJ2-1, with 10 bases aligning to TRBD2. Germline V CDR1 and CDR2: SGHTA, FQGNSA. V gave up 1 base and J gave up 1 base; unmatched junction bases: 4. CDR3 length: 17 amino acids.

This chain joins TRBV2 and TRBJ2-2, with 10 bases identical to TRBD2. Germline loops: CDR1 SNHLY, CDR2 FYNNEI. CDR3 length equals 15 residues. Trimming cost V 6 bases and J 5 bases; bases outside gene matches: 6. The chain's CDR3 is CASRGLAGVTGELFF. CDR3 bases: TGTGCCAGCAGAGGGCTAGCGGGAGTTACCGGGGAGCTGTTTTTT.

Concerning this clone: One junction end does not reproduce the germline sequence, and a read error may be involved. V and J are TRBV27 and TRBJ2-5, with D possibly being TRBD2 (7 bases). Germline assignment: CDR1 MNHEY and CDR2 SMNVEV (reference sequence). This CDR3 is built from 14 residues. In DNA, the CDR3 is TGTGCCAGCAGTTTTCTGGGGGGGCAAGGGACCCAGTACTTC. Protein product: CASSFLGGQGTQYF.

CDR3 amino acids: CASSYQGEYGYTF. The CDR3 DNA is TGTGCCAGCAGCTATCAGGGGGAGTATGGCTACACCTTC. The genes are TRBV7-8 and TRBJ1-2, with 7 bases identical to TRBD1. The germline V gene has CDR1 SGHVS and CDR2 FQNEAQ. V shed 4 bases, J shed 5 bases, and the junction held 4 bases outside the gene matches. The length of the CDR3 is 13 residues.

This chain connects TRBV2 to TRBJ2-2; D may be TRBD1 (6 bases). The germline CDR1 and CDR2 sequences are SNHLY and FYNNEI. V shed 3 bases and J shed 4 bases, with 12 bases lying between them. The CDR3 is 15 amino acids. The DNA for the CDR3 is TGTGCCAGCAGTGATGACAGGACCAGCACCGGGGAGCTGTTTTTT. Translation gives CASSDDRTSTGELFF.

This chain joins TRBV30 and TRBJ2-1, with D maybe TRBD1 (5 bases). CDR3 length: 13 residues. The V end lost 3 bases, the J end lost 5 bases, and 11 bases lay between the germline ends. The germline CDR1 and CDR2 sequences are GTSNPN and SVGIG (reference sequence). The CDR3: CAWRMGLHNEQFF. CDR3 DNA: TGTGCCTGGAGGATGGGGCTCCACAATGAGCAGTTCTTC.

The V call is TRBV28, the J call TRBJ1-4; D call uncertain. Germline CDR1 is MDHEN and CDR2 is SYDVKM. Trimming stripped 8 bases from V and 7 bases from J, with 17 bases between. CDR3 length: 14 amino acids. The CDR3 loop is CASGSVRGAEKLFF. The CDR3 DNA reads as TGTGCCAGCGGGTCGGTCAGAGGTGCTGAAAAACTGTTTTTT. The entire variable domain, with the rest obtained from reference TRBV28 and TRBJ1-4, is as follows: DVKVTQSSRYLVKRTGEKVFLECVQDMDHENMFWYRQDPGLGLRLIYFSYDVKMKEKGDIPEGYSVSREKKERFSLILESASTNQTSMYLCASGSVRGAEKLFFGSGTQLSVL.

This clone was observed a handful of times. The chain employs TRBV4-3 and TRBJ2-2; 7 bases are shared with TRBD1. Germline V gives CDR1 LGHNA, CDR2 YSLEER. The V segment lost 3 bases and the J segment 5 bases; nucleotides outside the gene matches: 9. The CDR3 length is 16 residues. For the CDR3, the DNA is TGCGCCAGCAGCCAGGAAACAGGGGCAGCAACCGGGGAGCTGTTTTTT. This encodes CASSQETGAATGELFF.

The chain combines TRBV30 with TRBJ1-1; possibly TRBD1 for D (5 bases). CDR3 length equals 13 residues. Germline CDR1 and CDR2: GTSNPN and SVGIG (reference sequence). The V gene lost 1 base and the J gene lost 5 bases, with 11 bases spanning the gap. The CDR3: CAWSGFGGTEAFF. The CDR3 region has the DNA TGTGCCTGGAGTGGGTTCGGGGGGACTGAAGCTTTCTTT.

The J gene is TRBJ2-3, the V gene TRBV27; possibly TRBD2 for D (6 bases). The CDR3 is made up of 15 amino acids. Per germline, CDR1 MNHEY and CDR2 SMNVEV (reference sequence). The V gene lost 3 bases and the J gene lost 7 bases, with 17 bases spanning the gap. In DNA form, the CDR3 reads TGTGCCAGCAGTTTGGAATCTAGGCGGGGTTATACGCAGTATTTT. Translated, it gives CASSLESRRGYTQYF.

The chain links TRBV5-4 to TRBJ2-1; TRBD1 agrees at 10 bases. Germline CDR1 reads SGHNT; CDR2 reads YYREEE (reference sequence). With 2 bases clipped from V and 8 bases from J, the junction kept 4 bases outside the gene matches. The CDR3 totals 14 residues. The CDR3 sequence: CASSFGTGADEQFF. CDR3 DNA: TGTGCCAGCAGCTTCGGGACAGGGGCCGATGAGCAGTTCTTC.

The rearrangement links TRBV11-3 to TRBJ2-3; TRBD2 matches 8 bases. V lost 1 base, J lost 6 bases, and 12 bases stayed unmatched. This CDR3 is 17 amino acids long. Looked up from germline, CDR1 is SGHNT and CDR2 is YENEEA. The DNA for the CDR3 is TGTGCCAGCAGCTTAGTGGTAGCGGGGCCCCTGCCGGATACGCAGTATTTT. Its translation: CASSLVVAGPLPDTQYF. Full variable domain (remainder filled in from reference TRBV11-3 and TRBJ2-3): EAGVVQSPRYKIIEKKQPVAFWCNPISGHNTLYWYLQNLGQGPELLIRYENEEAVDDSQLPKDRFSAERLKGVDSTLKIQPAELGDSAVYLCASSLVVAGPLPDTQYFGPGTRLTVL.

The V gene is TRBV5-1, the J gene TRBJ2-5; perhaps TRBD1 as D (5 bases). The end of the DNA is better explained by TRBJ2-7, so the J call may be wrong. Germline V CDR1 and CDR2: SGHRS, YFSETQ. The CDR3 totals 15 residues. This CDR3 reads CASSLLGQLSYEQYF. In DNA form, the CDR3 reads TGCGCCAGCAGCTTGTTGGGGCAGCTCTCCTACGAGCAGTACTTC.

This rearrangement joins TRBV2 to TRBJ1-2; the D is unclear. Germline CDR1 is SNHLY and CDR2 is FYNNEI. Trimming stripped 3 bases from V and 5 bases from J, with 4 bases between. The CDR3 length is 11 residues. CDR3 in DNA: TGTGCCAGCAGTGAGGAGTATGGCTACACCTTC. It specifies CASSEEYGYTF. Full variable domain (remainder filled in from reference TRBV2 and TRBJ1-2): EPEVTQTPSHQVTQMGQEVILRCVPISNHLYFYWYRQILGQKVEFLVSFYNNEISEKSEIFDDQFSVERPDGSNFTLKIRSTKLEDSAMYFCASSEEYGYTFGSGTRLTVV.

J is TRBJ2-5 and V is TRBV6-5, with 10 bases identical to TRBD2. The closer fit of TRBJ2-7 to the DNA end suggests the J call may be wrong. CDR1 is MNHEY and CDR2 is SVGAGI in the germline V gene. This CDR3 spans 16 amino acids. CDR3 sequence reads: CASSSRTSGGPREQYF. CDR3 DNA sequence: TGTGCCAGCAGTTCTCGGACTAGCGGTGGTCCTCGCGAGCAGTACTTC.

The CDR3 coding sequence is TGTGCCAGCAGCTTAGGCGGGACTAGCGGGAGGGGGGAGCAGTTCTTC. It is translated as CASSLGGTSGRGEQFF. The chain carries TRBV7-9 and TRBJ2-1; TRBD2 agrees at 16 bases. The CDR3 is made up of 16 amino acids. The V segment lost 1 base and the J segment 10 bases; nucleotides outside the gene matches: 4. Germline assignment: CDR1 SEHNR and CDR2 FQNEAQ (reference sequence).

This clone appeared a few times. The sample holds other DNA sequences that translate to the same CDR3. The genes are TRBV11-2 and TRBJ1-4; 7 nucleotides line up with TRBD1. Trimming took 6 bases from V and 7 from J; bases not matched to a gene: 5. The CDR3 contains 13 residues. Germline V gene sequence: CDR1 SGHAT, CDR2 FQNNGV. Written as DNA, the CDR3 is TGTGCCAGCAGTGACCGGGACAGTGAAAAACTGTTTTTT. Translation: CASSDRDSEKLFF.

The table lists this clone with a count of one. The V call is TRBV19, the J call TRBJ2-5; TRBD1 is a possible D gene (5 bases). Per the germline V gene, CDR1 is LNHDA and CDR2 is SQIVND (reference sequence). This CDR3 is built from 16 residues. The V gene lost 0 bases and the J gene lost 5 bases, with 16 bases spanning the gap. As DNA, the CDR3 is TGTGCCAGTAGTATAGAGGCGGAAGGGGCCAAGGAGACCCAGTACTTC. Its protein product is CASSIEAEGAKETQYF.

This chain joins TRBV11-3 and TRBJ2-2; 8 bases align to TRBD1. The germline gives CDR1 SGHNT, CDR2 YENEEA. This CDR3 is built from 16 residues. Trimming cost V 3 bases and J 1 base; bases outside gene matches: 4. CDR3 bases: TGTGCCAGCAGCTTCGGACAGGGCGAGAACACCGGGGAGCTGTTTTTT. Translation gives CASSFGQGENTGELFF.

This clone has only one observation. The chain links TRBV6-1 to TRBJ2-3; the match to TRBD1 covers 9 bases. With 7 bases clipped from V and 4 bases from J, the junction kept 6 bases outside the gene matches. Germline V gene data show CDR1 as MNHNS and CDR2 as SASEGT. There are 14 residues in the CDR3. In DNA, the CDR3 is TGTGCCAGCAAAAGGGACAGGGAATCAGATACGCAGTATTTT. Its protein product is CASKRDRESDTQYF.

This chain joins TRBV25-1 and TRBJ1-5; the D gene is possibly TRBD1 (5 bases). Germline V CDR1 and CDR2: MGHDK, SYGVNS. V lost 10 bases to trimming and J lost 4 bases, with 17 bases between them. CDR3 length equals 14 residues. This CDR3 reads CATQQEGTNQPQHF. CDR3 bases: TGTGCCACCCAGCAGGAGGGGACGAATCAGCCCCAGCATTTT. Complete variable domain (other parts from reference TRBV25-1 and TRBJ1-5): EADIYQTPRYLVIGTGKKITLECSQTMGHDKMYWYQQDPGMELHLIHYSYGVNSTEKGDLSSESTVSRIRTEHFPLTLESARPSHTSQYLCATQQEGTNQPQHFGDGTRLSIL.

This clone was detected only once. The chain has TRBV7-9 and TRBJ1-2; TRBD1 matches 9 bases. Germline values: CDR1 SEHNR, CDR2 FQNEAQ (reference sequence). V dropped 2 bases and J dropped 8; count of bases not matched to a gene: 9. The CDR3 has 15 amino acids. The CDR3 reads CASSLTGGAGYGYTF. In nucleotides, the CDR3 is TGTGCCAGCAGCTTAACAGGGGGCGCCGGCTACGGCTACACCTTC.

This clone was detected a few times. J is TRBJ1-4 and V is TRBV28, with 9 bases matching TRBD1. In germline, CDR1 is MDHEN, CDR2 SYDVKM. The CDR3 spans 14 residues. With V trimmed by 4 bases and J by 8 bases, 5 bases remained unmatched. The CDR3 loop is CASSSGQGREKLFF. In nucleotides, the CDR3 is TGTGCCAGCAGTTCCGGACAGGGGAGAGAAAAACTGTTTTTT.

The chain is built from TRBV28 and TRBJ2-3, with D possibly matching TRBD2 (6 bases). CDR1 MDHEN and CDR2 SYDVKM come from the germline V gene. The ends were cut back, 4 bases at V and 6 bases at J, with 14 bases in the middle. This CDR3 is 14 amino acids long. The CDR3, as DNA: TGTGCCAGCAGTTGGACGGGAGATCGGGATACGCAGTATTTT. Translation: CASSWTGDRDTQYF.

The gene calls are TRBV27 and TRBJ2-4, with D maybe TRBD1 (5 bases). CDR1 is MNHEY and CDR2 is SMNVEV in the germline V gene (reference sequence). This CDR3 region has 15 residues. The V end lost 0 bases, the J end lost 0 bases, and 6 bases lay between the germline ends. The CDR3 is CASSLSGLAKNIQYF. The CDR3 DNA reads TGTGCCAGCAGTTTATCGGGGCTAGCCAAAAACATTCAGTACTTC.

The genes are TRBV11-3 and TRBJ2-5; D is perhaps TRBD1 (6 bases). The CDR3 sequence is 16 residues long. The germline V and J ends were trimmed by 4 bases and 1 base, with 16 bases remaining between them. The V gene's germline CDR1 is SGHNT and CDR2 YENEEA. The CDR3 DNA reads TGTGCCAGCAGCTCACACCGGGACACAACCCAAGAGACCCAGTACTTC. Protein sequence: CASSSHRDTTQETQYF.

In this sample, this clone turned up a few times. The gene calls are TRBV6-1 and TRBJ1-5; 12 nucleotides agree with TRBD1. The CDR3 covers 15 residues. The V gene's germline CDR1 is MNHNS and CDR2 SASEGT. The V segment lost 0 bases and the J segment 6 bases; nucleotides outside the gene matches: 0. In nucleotides, the CDR3 is TGTGCCAGCAGTGAAGCGGGACAGGGGGCTCAGCCCCAGCATTTT. This translates into CASSEAGQGAQPQHF.

This clone was seen a single time. The chain couples TRBV10-3 to TRBJ2-3, with 10 bases that match TRBD2. Trimming at V came to 3 bases and at J to 5 bases, leaving 8 bases not matched to a gene. The CDR3 extends over 16 amino acids. Germline-derived CDR1 and CDR2 are ENHRY and SYGVKD. In DNA form, the CDR3 reads TGTGCCATCAGTGATAGCGGGGGGCCCTCGGGAGATACGCAGTATTTT. It yields the protein CAISDSGGPSGDTQYF.